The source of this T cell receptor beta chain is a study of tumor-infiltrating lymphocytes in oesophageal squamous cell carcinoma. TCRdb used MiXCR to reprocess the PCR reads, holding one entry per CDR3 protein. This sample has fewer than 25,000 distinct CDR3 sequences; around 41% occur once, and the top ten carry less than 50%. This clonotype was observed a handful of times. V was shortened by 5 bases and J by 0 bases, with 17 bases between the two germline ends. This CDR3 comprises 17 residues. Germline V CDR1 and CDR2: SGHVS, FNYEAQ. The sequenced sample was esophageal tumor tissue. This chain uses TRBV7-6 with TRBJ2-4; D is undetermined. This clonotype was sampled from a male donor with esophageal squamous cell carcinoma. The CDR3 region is CASSPPRSDLAKNIQYF. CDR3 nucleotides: TGTGCCAGCAGCCCCCCAAGGAGTGATCTAGCCAAAAACATTCAGTACTTC.